The TCR beta chain under discussion was sequenced for a study of vaccination effects on CD4 cells after COVID-19. The study, taken as a whole, reports: Vaccine- and infection-induced clones showed marked clonal contraction late following vaccination.

This CDR3 has 12 amino acids. CDR1 is SGHNT and CDR2 is YENEEA in the germline V gene. Trimming stripped 5 bases from V and 6 bases from J, with 9 bases between. As concerns this clone: Its antigen remains unknown.

Antigen-specific CD4+ T cells were expanded (with viral peptide pools) by the ViraFEST assay ahead of sequencing. Once cultured for more than nine days, the cells underwent separation to obtain CD4+ T cells. A few million PBMC were placed in each well, which was supplemented with about 9.3 IU/ml IL-2 and roughly 10 ug/ml peptides. At days 3 and 7, half of the medium was exchanged for IL-2 medium. Some clones are missing from TCRdb's copy, which holds only in-frame ones; the method was immunoSEQ multiplex PCR. The sample consists of around 54,000 clones, roughly 76% of them appearing once. This rearrangement joins TRBV11-3 to TRBJ2-3; no clear D. The source of this sequence is a human donor who received a COVID-19 vaccine. The sample in question was CD4+ T cells from PBMCs cultured with HCoV-229E spike peptides, obtained before COVID-19 vaccination. The CDR3 here is CASSGPFDTQYF. CDR3 DNA: TGTGCCAGCAGCGGACCGTTCGATACGCAGTATTTT.